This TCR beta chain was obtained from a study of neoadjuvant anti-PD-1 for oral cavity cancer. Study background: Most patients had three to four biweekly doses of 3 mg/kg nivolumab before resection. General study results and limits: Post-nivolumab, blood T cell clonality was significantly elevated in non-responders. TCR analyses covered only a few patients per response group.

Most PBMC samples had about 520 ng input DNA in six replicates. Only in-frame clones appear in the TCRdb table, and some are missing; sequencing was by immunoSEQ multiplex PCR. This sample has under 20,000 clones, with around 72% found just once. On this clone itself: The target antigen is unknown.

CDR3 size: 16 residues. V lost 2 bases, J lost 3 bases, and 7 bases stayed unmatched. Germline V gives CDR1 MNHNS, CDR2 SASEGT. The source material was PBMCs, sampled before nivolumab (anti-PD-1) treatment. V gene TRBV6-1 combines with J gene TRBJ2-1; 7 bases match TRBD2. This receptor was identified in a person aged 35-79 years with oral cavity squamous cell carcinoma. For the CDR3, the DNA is TGTGCCAGCAGTGAATTGGGCGGGAGTATCTACAATGAGCAGTTCTTC. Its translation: CASSELGGSIYNEQFF.